The source of this T cell receptor (beta chain) is a study of blood T cell repertoires in COVID-19. The CDR3 has 14 amino acids. Trimming removed 4 bases at V and 5 bases at J, with 15 bases between. The germline V gene has CDR1 SGHRS and CDR2 YFSETQ. The protocol was immunoSEQ multiplex PCR, while the TCRdb copy is restricted to in-frame clones and leaves out a portion. Of about 270,000 clones in the sample, 80% to 90% were seen once. This clonotype was obtained from a woman aged 45 to 65 with acute or convalescent COVID-19. The chain links TRBV5-1 to TRBJ1-1, with unresolved D. Sequenced: peripheral blood. The CDR3 nucleotides read TGCGCCAGCAGCGTCCAGGCTGCGGGGACTGAAGCTTTCTTT. It translates to CASSVQAAGTEAFF.